This T cell receptor beta chain was sequenced for a study of blood T cells in healthy people across ages. Germline assignment: CDR1 SGHRS and CDR2 YFSETQ. CDR3 length: 15 amino acids. Trimming shortened V by 7 bases and J by 4 bases, and 19 bases separated the two germline ends. It was with a sample-barcoded 5' primer and a J-beta primer mix that a second PCR of about 7 to 12 cycles was run. Each single sample gave us at least 3 million CDR3-containing paired-end reads. TCRdb re-called the 5' RACE reads through MiXCR, storing one row per CDR3 protein. The sample includes about 1,400,000 distinct CDR3 sequences, roughly 59% of them seen just once.

Specimen: blood. The source is a man between 18 and 35 years old in good health. The gene calls are TRBV5-1 and TRBJ2-3; tentatively, D is TRBD1 (5 bases). The CDR3 loop is CASSLQGTPPDTQYF. The CDR3 region has the DNA TGCGCCAGCTCGCTTCAGGGAACCCCGCCAGATACGCAGTATTTT.